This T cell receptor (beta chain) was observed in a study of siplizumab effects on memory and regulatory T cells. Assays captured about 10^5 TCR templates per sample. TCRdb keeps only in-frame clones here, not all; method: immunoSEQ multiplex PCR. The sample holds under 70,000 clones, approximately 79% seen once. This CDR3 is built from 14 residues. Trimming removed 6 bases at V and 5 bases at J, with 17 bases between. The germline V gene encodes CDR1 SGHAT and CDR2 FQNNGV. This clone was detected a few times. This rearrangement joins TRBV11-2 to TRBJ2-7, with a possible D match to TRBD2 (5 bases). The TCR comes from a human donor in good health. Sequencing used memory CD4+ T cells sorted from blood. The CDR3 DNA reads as TGTGCCAGCAGGAGGATGGACTCGACCAACGAGCAGTACTTC. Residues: CASRRMDSTNEQYF. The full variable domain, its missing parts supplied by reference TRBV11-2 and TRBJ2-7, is EAGVAQSPRYKIIEKRQSVAFWCNPISGHATLYWYQQILGQGPKLLIQFQNNGVVDDSQLPKDRFSAERLKGVDSTLKIQPAKLEDSAVYLCASRRMDSTNEQYFGPGTRLTVT.